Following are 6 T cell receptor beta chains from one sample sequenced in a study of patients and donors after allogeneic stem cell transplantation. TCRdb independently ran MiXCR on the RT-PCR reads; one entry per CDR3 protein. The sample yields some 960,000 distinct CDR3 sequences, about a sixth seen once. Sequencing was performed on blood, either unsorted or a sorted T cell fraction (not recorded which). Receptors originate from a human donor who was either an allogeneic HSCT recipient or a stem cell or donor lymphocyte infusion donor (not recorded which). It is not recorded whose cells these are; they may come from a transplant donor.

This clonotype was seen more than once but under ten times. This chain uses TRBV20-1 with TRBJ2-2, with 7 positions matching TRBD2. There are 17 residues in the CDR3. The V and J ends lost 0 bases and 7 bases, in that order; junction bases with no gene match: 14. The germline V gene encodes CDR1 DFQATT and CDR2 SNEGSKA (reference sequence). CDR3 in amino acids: CSARDWAAGRRDGELFF. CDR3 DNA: TGCAGTGCTAGAGACTGGGCAGCGGGGAGAAGGGACGGGGAGCTGTTTTTT.

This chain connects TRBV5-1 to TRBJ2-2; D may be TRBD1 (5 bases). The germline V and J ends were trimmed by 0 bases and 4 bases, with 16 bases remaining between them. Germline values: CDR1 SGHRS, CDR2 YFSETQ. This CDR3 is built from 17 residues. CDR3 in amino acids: CASSLAGQFFATGELFF. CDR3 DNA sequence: TGCGCCAGCAGCTTGGCAGGGCAGTTCTTCGCCACCGGGGAGCTGTTTTTT.

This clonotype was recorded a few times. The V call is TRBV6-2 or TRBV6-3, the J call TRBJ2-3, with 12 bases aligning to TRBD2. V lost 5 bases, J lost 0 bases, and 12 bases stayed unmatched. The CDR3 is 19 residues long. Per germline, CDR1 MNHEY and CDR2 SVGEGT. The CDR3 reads CASSKPGTSGPTSTDTQYF. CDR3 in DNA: TGTGCCAGCAGTAAACCCGGGACTAGCGGGCCAACTAGCACAGATACGCAGTATTTT.

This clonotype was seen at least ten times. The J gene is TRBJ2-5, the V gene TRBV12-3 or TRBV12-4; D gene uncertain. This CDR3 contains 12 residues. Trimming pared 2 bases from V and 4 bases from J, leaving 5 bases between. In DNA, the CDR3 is TGTGCCAGCAGTTTAAGACCAGAGACCCAGTACTTC. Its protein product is CASSLRPETQYF.

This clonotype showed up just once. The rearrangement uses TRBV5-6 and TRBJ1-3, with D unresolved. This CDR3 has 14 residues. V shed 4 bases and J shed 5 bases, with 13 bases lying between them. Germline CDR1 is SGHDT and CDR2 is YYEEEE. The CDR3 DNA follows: TGTGCCAGCAGCGCGGGCCCCGCTAGAAACACCATATATTTT. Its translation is CASSAGPARNTIYF.

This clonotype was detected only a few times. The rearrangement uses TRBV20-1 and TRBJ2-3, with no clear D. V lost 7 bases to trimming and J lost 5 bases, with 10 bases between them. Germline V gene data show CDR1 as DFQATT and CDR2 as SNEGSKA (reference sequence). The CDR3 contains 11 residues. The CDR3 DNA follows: TGCAGTGACCAGCGTGGAGATACGCAGTATTTT. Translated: CSDQRGDTQYF.